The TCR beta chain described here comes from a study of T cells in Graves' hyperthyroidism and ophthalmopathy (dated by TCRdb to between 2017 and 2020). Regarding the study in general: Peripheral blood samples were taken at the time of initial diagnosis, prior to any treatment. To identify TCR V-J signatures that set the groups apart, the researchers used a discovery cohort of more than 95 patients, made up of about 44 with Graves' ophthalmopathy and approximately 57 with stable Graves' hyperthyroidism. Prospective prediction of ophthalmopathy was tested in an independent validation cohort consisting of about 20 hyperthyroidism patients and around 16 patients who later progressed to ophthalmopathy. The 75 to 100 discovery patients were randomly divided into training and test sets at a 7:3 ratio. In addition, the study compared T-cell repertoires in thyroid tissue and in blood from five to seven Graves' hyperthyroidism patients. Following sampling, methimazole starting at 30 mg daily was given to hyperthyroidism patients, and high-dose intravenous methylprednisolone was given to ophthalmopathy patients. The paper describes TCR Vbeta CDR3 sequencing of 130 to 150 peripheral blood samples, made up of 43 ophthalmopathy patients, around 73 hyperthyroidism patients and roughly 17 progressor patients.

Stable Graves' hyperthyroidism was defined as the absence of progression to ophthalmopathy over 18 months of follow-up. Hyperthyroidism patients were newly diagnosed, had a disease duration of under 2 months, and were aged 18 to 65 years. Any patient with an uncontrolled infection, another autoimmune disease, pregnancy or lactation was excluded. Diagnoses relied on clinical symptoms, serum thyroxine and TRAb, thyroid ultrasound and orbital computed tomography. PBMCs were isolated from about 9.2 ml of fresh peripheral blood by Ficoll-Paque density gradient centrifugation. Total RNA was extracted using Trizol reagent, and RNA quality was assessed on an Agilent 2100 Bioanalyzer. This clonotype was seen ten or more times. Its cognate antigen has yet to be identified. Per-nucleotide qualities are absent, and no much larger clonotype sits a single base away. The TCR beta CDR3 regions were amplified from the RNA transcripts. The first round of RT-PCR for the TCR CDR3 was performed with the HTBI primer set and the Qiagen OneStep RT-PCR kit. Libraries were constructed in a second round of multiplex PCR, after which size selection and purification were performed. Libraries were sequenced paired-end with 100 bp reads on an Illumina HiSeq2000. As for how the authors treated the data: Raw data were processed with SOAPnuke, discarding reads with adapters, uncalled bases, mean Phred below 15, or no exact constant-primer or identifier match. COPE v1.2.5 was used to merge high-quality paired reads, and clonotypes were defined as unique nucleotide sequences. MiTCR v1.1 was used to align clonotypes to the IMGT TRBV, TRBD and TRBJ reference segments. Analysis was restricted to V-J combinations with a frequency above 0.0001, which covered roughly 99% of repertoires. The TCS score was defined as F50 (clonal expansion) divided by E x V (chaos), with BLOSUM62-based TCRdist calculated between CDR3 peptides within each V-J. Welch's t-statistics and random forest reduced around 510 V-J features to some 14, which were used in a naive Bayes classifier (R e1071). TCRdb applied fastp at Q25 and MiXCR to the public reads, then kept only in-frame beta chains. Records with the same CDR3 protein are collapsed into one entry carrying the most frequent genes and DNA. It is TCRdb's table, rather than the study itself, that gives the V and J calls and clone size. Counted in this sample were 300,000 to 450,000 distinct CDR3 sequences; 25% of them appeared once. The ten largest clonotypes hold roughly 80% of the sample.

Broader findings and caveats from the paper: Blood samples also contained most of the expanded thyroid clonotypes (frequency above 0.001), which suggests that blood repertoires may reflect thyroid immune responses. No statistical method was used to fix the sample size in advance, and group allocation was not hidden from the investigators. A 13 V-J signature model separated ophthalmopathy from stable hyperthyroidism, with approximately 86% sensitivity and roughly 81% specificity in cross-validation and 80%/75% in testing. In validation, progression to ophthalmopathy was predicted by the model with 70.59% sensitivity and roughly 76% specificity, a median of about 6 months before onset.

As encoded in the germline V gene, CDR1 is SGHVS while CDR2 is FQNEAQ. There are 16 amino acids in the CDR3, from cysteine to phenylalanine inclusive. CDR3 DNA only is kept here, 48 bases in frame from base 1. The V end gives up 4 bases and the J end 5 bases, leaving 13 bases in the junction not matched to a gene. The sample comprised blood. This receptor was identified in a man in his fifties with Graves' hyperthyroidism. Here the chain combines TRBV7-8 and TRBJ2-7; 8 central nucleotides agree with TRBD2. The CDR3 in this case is CASSSLASGRTNEQYF. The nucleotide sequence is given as TGTGCCAGCAGCTCCCTGGCTAGCGGGCGGACCAACGAGCAGTACTTC.